Sequencing of this TCR beta chain was carried out in a study of human T cells and chemical hapten exposure. About the research overall: There were per-sample TCR yield variations, arising mainly from small pooled library volume differences. Regarding the study as a whole: DPC sensitization did not alter TCRs above 1 in 1000 frequency.

Individual cDNA molecules had unique molecular identifiers attached to them by the library. Per the study methods: Sample-level TCR yields exhibited a median of around 90,000, with a range of about 20,000 to 750,000. TCRdb re-called the RACE reads through MiXCR, storing one row per CDR3 protein. TCRdb's processing, not the authors' own work, is the source of the V and J calls. The data show about 65,000 distinct CDR3 sequences, with around 6.5% seen just once and roughly 3.4% held by the top ten. Germline values: CDR1 SGHVS, CDR2 FQNEAQ. Trimming cost V 7 bases and J 0 bases, with 16 bases left between them. The CDR3 consists of 17 residues. This clonotype was seen at least ten times. The target antigen is unknown. Time point: healthy volunteer bleed at 6 weeks. It was from unfractionated whole blood that total RNA was extracted.

The receptor's source is a female donor in good health. Some clones in this sample may be carry-over from other donors' samples. The V gene is TRBV7-8, the J gene TRBJ2-6, with a possible D match to TRBD2 (5 bases). Sequenced: whole blood. The CDR3 DNA is TGTGCCAGCACTGGCACTAGAGCCCTCTCTGGGGCCAACGTCCTGACTTTC. Its protein is CASTGTRALSGANVLTF.